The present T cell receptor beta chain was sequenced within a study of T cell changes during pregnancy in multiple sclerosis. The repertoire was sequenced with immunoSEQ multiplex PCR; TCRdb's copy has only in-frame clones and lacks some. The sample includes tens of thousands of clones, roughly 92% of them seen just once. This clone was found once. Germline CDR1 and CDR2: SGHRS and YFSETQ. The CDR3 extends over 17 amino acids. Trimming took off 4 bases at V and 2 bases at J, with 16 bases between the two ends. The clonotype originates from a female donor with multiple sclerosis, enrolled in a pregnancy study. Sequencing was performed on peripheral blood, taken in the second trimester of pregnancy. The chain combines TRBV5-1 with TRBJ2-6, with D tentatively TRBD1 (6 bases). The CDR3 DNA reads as TGCGCCAGCAGCGTGGGACACGCGACTACTGGGGCCAACGTCCTGACTTTC. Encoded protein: CASSVGHATTGANVLTF.